The 12 T cell receptor beta chains given below trace back to one sample, sequenced in a study of Ad26.COV2.S vaccination and SARS-CoV-2 variants. TCRdb keeps only in-frame clones here, not all; method: immunoSEQ multiplex PCR. The sample yields around 500,000 clones, roughly nine tenths seen once. Treatment denoted: roughly 20 received Ad26.COV2.S at low or high dose, single or two shots; about 5 received placebo; per-sample allocation not given. Collection of samples fell on day 63 after the first vaccine or placebo injection. The source material was peripheral blood, sampled in a trial of Ad26.COV2.S vaccine versus placebo. The source of these receptors is a person aged 18-65 years who received the Ad26.COV2.S COVID-19 vaccine or a placebo.

V is TRBV6-5 and J is TRBJ2-1, with 10 nucleotides matching TRBD1. Germline values: CDR1 MNHEY, CDR2 SVGAGI. V lost 6 bases and J lost 10; bases outside the gene matches: 6. The CDR3 consists of 13 residues. CDR3 residues: CASRDRGLDEQFF. DNA for the CDR3: TGTGCCAGCAGGGACAGGGGGTTGGACGAGCAGTTCTTC.

V is TRBV14 and J is TRBJ2-1, with no clear D. Between the trimmed V and J ends, which lost 2 bases and 6 bases, there was a span of 11 bases. The CDR3 extends over 14 amino acids. The germline gives CDR1 SGHDN, CDR2 FVKESK. The CDR3 spells CASSQITAANEQFF. The CDR3 coding sequence is TGTGCCAGCAGCCAAATAACGGCCGCCAATGAGCAGTTCTTC.

The chain has TRBV12-1 and TRBJ2-7; no DNA check was done on the table's D call, TRBD2. TRBV12-1 is a listed pseudogene. The CDR3 runs to 16 residues. The CDR3 nucleotides are TGTGCCAGCAGCTTTGGCCGACTAGCGGAACCCTACGAGCAGTACTTC. It is translated as CASSFGRLAEPYEQYF.

The genes are TRBV28 and TRBJ2-7; D uncertain. Germline CDR1 reads MDHEN; CDR2 reads SYDVKM. The CDR3 contains 11 residues. The germline V and J ends were trimmed by 1 base and 7 bases, with 5 bases remaining between them. In DNA, the CDR3 is TGTGCCAGCAGTTTATTTGGGGAGCAGTACTTC. Translating gives CASSLFGEQYF.

CDR3 bases: TGTGCCAGCAGGCCCACCAGCGGGAGAGCCTACAATGAGCAGTTCTTC. As protein: CASRPTSGRAYNEQFF. The chain couples TRBV28 to TRBJ2-1; 8 bases align to TRBD2. The CDR3 is 16 residues long. Losses at the gene ends were 6 bases for V and 2 bases for J; bases not matched to a gene: 9. Germline V gene lookup returns CDR1 MDHEN and CDR2 SYDVKM.

CDR3 bases: TGTGCCAGCGGGACAGCGGGCTATGGCTACACCTTC. Protein sequence: CASGTAGYGYTF. The J gene is TRBJ1-2, the V gene TRBV5-4, with TRBD1 matching over 7 bases. Looked up from germline, CDR1 is SGHNT and CDR2 is YYREEE (reference sequence). The CDR3 sequence is 12 residues long. The trim removed 7 bases at V and 4 bases at J, leaving 4 bases unmatched.

This clone was recorded once. The chain is built from TRBV28 and TRBJ2-7, with 11 bases matching TRBD2. V shed 7 bases, J shed 3 bases, and the junction held 5 bases outside the gene matches. In germline, CDR1 is MDHEN, CDR2 SYDVKM. The CDR3 has 14 amino acids. The CDR3 DNA follows: TGTGCCAGCACCCTGGGACTAGCGGACTACGAGCAGTACTTC. Protein: CASTLGLADYEQYF. Supplemented by reference TRBV28 and TRBJ2-7, the full variable domain reads DVKVTQSSRYLVKRTGEKVFLECVQDMDHENMFWYRQDPGLGLRLIYFSYDVKMKEKGDIPEGYSVSREKKERFSLILESASTNQTSMYLCASTLGLADYEQYFGPGTRLTVT.

The gene calls are TRBV18 and TRBJ2-5; 8 nucleotides line up with TRBD2. The V gene's germline CDR1 is KGHSH and CDR2 LQKENI. This CDR3 has 16 amino acids. V was clipped by 4 bases and J by 3 bases; unmatched bases: 10. In DNA form, the CDR3 reads TGTGCCAGCTCACTATTCTCTGGGACTAGAGAAGAGACCCAGTACTTC. Translation gives CASSLFSGTREETQYF.

The rearrangement uses TRBV4-1 and TRBJ2-3, with D uncertain. The length of the CDR3 is 15 residues. Germline-derived CDR1 and CDR2 are MGHRA and YSYEKL. V was cut by 1 base and J by 6 bases, with 14 bases left in between. CDR3 DNA sequence: TGCGCCAGCAGCCAAGTGGGTGTAGGGCGGGATACGCAGTATTTT. Amino acids: CASSQVGVGRDTQYF.

The chain combines TRBV27 with TRBJ1-1; TRBD1 matches at 8 bases. Germline V gives CDR1 MNHEY, CDR2 SMNVEV (reference sequence). The CDR3 has 16 residues. The V and J ends lost 3 bases and 2 bases, in that order; junction bases with no gene match: 8. The CDR3, as DNA: TGTGCCAGCAGTTTCGGGACAGGCTATGTTAACACTGAAGCTTTCTTT. Its protein is CASSFGTGYVNTEAFF.

The CDR3 bases are TGTGCCAGCACCCCCAGGGGGGGAACTAACTATGGCTACACCTTC. This sequence encodes CASTPRGGTNYGYTF. V gene TRBV6-6 combines with J gene TRBJ1-2; TRBD1 agrees at 7 bases. CDR3 size: 15 residues. The V segment lost 7 bases and the J segment 0 bases; nucleotides outside the gene matches: 8. CDR1 and CDR2 (germline): MNHNY, SVGAGI (reference sequence).

This chain links TRBV11-2 with TRBJ2-4; 8 bases line up with TRBD1. V lost 5 bases and J lost 3; bases outside the gene matches: 6. The CDR3 is 15 residues long. CDR1 is SGHAT and CDR2 is FQNNGV in the germline V gene. CDR3 nucleotide sequence: TGTGCCAGCAGCCAGGACAGGGTGGGCAAAAACATTCAGTACTTC. This encodes CASSQDRVGKNIQYF.